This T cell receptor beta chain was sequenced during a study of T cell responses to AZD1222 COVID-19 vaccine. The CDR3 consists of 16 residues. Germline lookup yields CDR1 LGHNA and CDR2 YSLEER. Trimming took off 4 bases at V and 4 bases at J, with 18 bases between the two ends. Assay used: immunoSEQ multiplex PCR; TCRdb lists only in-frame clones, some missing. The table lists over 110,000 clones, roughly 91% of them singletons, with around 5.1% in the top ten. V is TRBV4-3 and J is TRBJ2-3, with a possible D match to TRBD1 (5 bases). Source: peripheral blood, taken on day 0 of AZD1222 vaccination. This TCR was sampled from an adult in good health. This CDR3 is CASSLQVGRAADTQYF. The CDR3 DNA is TGCGCCAGCAGCCTACAAGTCGGCAGGGCGGCAGATACGCAGTATTTT.